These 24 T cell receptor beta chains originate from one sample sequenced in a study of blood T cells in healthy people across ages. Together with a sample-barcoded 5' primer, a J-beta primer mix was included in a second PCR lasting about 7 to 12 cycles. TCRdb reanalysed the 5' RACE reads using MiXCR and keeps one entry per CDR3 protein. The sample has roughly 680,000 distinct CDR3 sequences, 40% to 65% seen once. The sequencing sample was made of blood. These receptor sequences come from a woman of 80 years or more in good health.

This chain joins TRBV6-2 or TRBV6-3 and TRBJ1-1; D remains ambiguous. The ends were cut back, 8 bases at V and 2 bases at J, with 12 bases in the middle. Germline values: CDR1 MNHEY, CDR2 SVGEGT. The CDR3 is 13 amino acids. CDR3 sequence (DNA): TGTGCCAGCGCGACGACACCCAACACTGAAGCTTTCTTT. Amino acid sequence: CASATTPNTEAFF.

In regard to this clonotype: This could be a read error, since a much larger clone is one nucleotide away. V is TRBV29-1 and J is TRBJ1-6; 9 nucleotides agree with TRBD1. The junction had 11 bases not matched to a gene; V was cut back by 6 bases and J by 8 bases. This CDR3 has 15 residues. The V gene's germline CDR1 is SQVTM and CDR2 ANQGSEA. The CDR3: CSVRPGQGLDSPLHF. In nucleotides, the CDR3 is TGCAGCGTAAGACCGGGACAGGGATTGGATTCACCCCTCCACTTT.

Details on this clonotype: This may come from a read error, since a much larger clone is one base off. For the CDR3, the DNA is TGTGCCAGCAAAATAGCCCGCGGGTCCCACGAGCAGTACTTC. Encoded protein: CASKIARGSHEQYF. This sequence joins TRBV6-2 or TRBV6-3 and TRBJ2-5; D possibly corresponds to TRBD2 (5 bases). The better agreement between TRBJ2-7 and the DNA end casts doubt on the J call. The germline CDR1 and CDR2 sequences are MNHEY and SVGEGT. The length of the CDR3 is 14 residues.

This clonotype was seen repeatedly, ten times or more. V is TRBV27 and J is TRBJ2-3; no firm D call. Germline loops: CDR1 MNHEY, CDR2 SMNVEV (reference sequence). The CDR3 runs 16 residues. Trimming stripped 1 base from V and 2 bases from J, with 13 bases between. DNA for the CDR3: TGTGCCAGCAGTTTATTCACGTTGGGTTCCACAGATACGCAGTATTTT. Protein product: CASSLFTLGSTDTQYF.

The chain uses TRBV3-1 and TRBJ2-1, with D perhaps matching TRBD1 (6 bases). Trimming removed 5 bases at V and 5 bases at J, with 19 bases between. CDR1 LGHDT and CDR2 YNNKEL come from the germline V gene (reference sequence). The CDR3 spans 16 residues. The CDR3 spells CASSSRGAPGDNEQFF. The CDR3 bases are TGTGCCAGCAGCTCCCGAGGAGCTCCAGGGGACAATGAGCAGTTCTTC.

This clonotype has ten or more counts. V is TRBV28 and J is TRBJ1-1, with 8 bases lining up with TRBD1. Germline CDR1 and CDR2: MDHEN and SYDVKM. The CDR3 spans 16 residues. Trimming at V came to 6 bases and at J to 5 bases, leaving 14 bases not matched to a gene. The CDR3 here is CASRSQGAGINTEAFF. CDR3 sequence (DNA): TGTGCCAGCAGAAGCCAGGGGGCCGGTATTAATACTGAAGCTTTCTTT. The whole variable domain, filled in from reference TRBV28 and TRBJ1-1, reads DVKVTQSSRYLVKRTGEKVFLECVQDMDHENMFWYRQDPGLGLRLIYFSYDVKMKEKGDIPEGYSVSREKKERFSLILESASTNQTSMYLCASRSQGAGINTEAFFGQGTRLTVV.

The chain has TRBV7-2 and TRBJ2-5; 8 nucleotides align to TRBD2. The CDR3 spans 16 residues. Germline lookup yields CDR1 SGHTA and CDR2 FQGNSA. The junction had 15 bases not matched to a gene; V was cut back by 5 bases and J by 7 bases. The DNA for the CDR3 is TGTGCCAGCAGCCTCTATCCGGGACTAGATTCTGGGACCCAGTACTTC. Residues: CASSLYPGLDSGTQYF. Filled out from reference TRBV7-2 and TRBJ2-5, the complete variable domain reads GAGVSQSPSNKVTEKGKDVELRCDPISGHTALYWYRQSLGQGLEFLIYFQGNSAPDKSGLPSDRFSAERTGGSVSTLTIQRTQQEDSAVYLCASSLYPGLDSGTQYFGPGTRLLVL.

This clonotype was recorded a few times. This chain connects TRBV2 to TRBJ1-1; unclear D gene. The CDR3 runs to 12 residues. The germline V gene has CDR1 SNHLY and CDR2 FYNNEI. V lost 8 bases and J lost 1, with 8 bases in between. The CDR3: CASHLGNTEAFF. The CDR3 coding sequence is TGTGCCAGCCACCTTGGGAACACTGAAGCTTTCTTT.

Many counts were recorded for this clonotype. CDR3 coding DNA: TGTGCCAGCAGCACCCAAACGGGGGCTGGGGAGCTGTTTTTT. It specifies CASSTQTGAGELFF. The chain carries TRBV9 and TRBJ2-2; D is perhaps TRBD1 or TRBD2 (6 bases each). The V gene's germline CDR1 is SGDLS and CDR2 YYNGEE. Trimming pared 4 bases from V and 8 bases from J, leaving 15 bases between. The CDR3 extends over 14 amino acids.

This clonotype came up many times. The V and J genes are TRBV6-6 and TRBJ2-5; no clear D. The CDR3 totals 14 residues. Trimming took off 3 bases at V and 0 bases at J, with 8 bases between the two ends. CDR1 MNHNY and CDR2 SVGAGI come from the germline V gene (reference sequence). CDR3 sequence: CASSYARDQETQYF. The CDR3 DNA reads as TGTGCCAGCAGTTATGCTAGGGACCAAGAGACCCAGTACTTC.

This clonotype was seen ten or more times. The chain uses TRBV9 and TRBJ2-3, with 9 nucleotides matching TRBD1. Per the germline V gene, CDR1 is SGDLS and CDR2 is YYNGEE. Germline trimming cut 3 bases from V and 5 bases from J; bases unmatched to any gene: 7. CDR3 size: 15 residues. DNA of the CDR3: TGTGCCAGCAGCGCTTGGGACAGGGAAGGAGATACGCAGTATTTT. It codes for CASSAWDREGDTQYF.

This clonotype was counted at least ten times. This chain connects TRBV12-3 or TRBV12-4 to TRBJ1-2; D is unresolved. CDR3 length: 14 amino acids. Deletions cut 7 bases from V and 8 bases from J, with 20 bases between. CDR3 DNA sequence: TGTGCCAGCACCCCTCGGAGGGAGTCGGGGGGCTACACCTTC. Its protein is CASTPRRESGGYTF.

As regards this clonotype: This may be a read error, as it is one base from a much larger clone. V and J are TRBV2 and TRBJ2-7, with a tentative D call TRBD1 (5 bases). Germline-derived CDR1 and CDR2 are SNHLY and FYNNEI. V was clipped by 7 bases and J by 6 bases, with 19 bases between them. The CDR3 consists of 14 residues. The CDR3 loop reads CASNKGIWGLEQYF. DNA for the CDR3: TGTGCCAGCAATAAAGGAATTTGGGGCCTCGAGCAGTACTTC.

Here the CDR3 DNA reads TGTGCCACCTCGGCGGACCAATACAATGAGCAGTTCTTC. This sequence encodes CATSADQYNEQFF. The rearrangement links TRBV11-2 to TRBJ2-1, with D unclear. Deletions cut 10 bases from V and 4 bases from J, with 14 bases between. Germline assignment: CDR1 SGHAT and CDR2 FQNNGV. The CDR3 consists of 13 residues.

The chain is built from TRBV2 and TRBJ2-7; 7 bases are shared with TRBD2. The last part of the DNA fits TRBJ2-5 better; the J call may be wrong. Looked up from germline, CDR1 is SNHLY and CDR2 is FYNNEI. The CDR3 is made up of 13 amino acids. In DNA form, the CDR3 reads TGTGCCAGCACCCCGGGAGGACGGGAGACCCAGTACTTC. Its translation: CASTPGGRETQYF.

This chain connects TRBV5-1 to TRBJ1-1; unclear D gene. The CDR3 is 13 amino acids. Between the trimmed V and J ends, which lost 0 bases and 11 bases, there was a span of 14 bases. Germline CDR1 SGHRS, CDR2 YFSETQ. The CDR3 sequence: CASSLAVGVGAFF. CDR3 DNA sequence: TGCGCCAGCAGCTTGGCCGTCGGAGTTGGGGCTTTCTTT.

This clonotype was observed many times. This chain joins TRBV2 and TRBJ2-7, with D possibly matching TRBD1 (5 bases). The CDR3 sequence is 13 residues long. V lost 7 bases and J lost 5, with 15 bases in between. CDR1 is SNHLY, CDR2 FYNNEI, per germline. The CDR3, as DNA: TGTGCCAGCAACAGACAGTCCATGGACGAGCAGTACTTC. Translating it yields CASNRQSMDEQYF. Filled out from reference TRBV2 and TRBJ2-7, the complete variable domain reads EPEVTQTPSHQVTQMGQEVILRCVPISNHLYFYWYRQILGQKVEFLVSFYNNEISEKSEIFDDQFSVERPDGSNFTLKIRSTKLEDSAMYFCASNRQSMDEQYFGPGTRLTVT.

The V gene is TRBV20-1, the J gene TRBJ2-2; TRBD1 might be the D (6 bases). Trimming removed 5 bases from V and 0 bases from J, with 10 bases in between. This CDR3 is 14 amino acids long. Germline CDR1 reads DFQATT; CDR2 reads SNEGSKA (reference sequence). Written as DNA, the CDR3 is TGCAGTGCTCCAGACAGGACGAACACCGGGGAGCTGTTTTTT. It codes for CSAPDRTNTGELFF.

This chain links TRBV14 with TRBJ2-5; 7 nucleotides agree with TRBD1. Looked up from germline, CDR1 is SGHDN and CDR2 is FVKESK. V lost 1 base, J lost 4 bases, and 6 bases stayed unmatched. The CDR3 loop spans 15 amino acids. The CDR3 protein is CASSQASPGGETQYF. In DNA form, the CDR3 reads TGTGCCAGCAGCCAAGCGAGCCCAGGGGGAGAGACCCAGTACTTC.

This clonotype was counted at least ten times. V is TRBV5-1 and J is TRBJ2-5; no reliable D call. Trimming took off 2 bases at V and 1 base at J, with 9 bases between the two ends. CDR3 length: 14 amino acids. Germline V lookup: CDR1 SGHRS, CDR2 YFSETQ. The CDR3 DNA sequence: TGCGCCAGCAGCTTCCCGGACCTCCAAGAGACCCAGTACTTC. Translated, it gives CASSFPDLQETQYF.

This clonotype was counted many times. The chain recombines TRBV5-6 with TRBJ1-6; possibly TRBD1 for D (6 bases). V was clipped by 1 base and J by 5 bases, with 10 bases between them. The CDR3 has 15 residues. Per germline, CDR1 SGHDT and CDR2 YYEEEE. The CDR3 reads CASSLTGSDNSPLHF. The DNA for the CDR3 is TGTGCCAGCAGCTTGACAGGGTCCGATAATTCACCCCTCCACTTT.

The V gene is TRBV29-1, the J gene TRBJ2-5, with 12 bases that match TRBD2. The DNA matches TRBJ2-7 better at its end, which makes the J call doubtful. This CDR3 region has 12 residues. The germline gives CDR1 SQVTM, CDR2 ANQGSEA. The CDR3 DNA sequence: TGCAGCGCCGGGACTAGCGGGTACGAGCAGTACTTC. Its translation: CSAGTSGYEQYF.

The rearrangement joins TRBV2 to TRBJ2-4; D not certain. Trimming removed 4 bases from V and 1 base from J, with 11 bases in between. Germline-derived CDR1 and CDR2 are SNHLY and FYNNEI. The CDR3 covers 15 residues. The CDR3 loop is CASSGGPQAKNIQYF. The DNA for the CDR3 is TGTGCCAGCAGTGGCGGTCCGCAGGCCAAAAACATTCAGTACTTC.

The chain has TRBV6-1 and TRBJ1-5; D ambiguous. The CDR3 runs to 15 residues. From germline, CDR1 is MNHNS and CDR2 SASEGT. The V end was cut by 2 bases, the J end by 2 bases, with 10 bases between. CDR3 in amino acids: CASSELGQGNQPQHF. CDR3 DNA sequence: TGTGCCAGCAGTGAACTGGGTCAAGGCAATCAGCCCCAGCATTTT.